This entry is about one TCR beta chain. The sample comes from a study of cytomegalovirus exposure and HLA in healthy donors. The donors, nominally healthy at sampling, likely had unrecorded immune exposures. Both 60 Vbeta primers and 13 Jbeta primers went into the PCR. Sequencing was performed with immunoSEQ multiplex PCR; in TCRdb, only in-frame clones are kept and a portion is missing. The sample holds over 110,000 clones, 82% seen once. V shed 6 bases and J shed 2 bases, with 9 bases lying between them. The CDR3 runs to 13 residues. From germline, CDR1 is MNHEY and CDR2 SVGAGI. The chain has TRBV6-5 and TRBJ2-3, with D perhaps TRBD1 (6 bases). This sequence was found in a male donor in good health and CMV-seronegative. The sequenced sample consisted of PBMCs. The CDR3 loop is CASRRTDTDTQYF. CDR3 DNA sequence: TGTGCCAGCAGGCGGACAGACACAGATACGCAGTATTTT.